This T cell receptor (beta chain) is from a study of shared clonotypes between healthy human individuals. Study summary: The donor pool was made up of a couple of women and a few men aged 18 to 49. General study points: Richness estimates generally favored naive over memory subsets. Clonotypes which were not shared had lower generation probabilities than clonotypes that all four donors shared.

The CDR3 extends over 12 amino acids. The V gene's germline CDR1 is SNHLY and CDR2 FYNNEI. Trimming cost V 4 bases and J 3 bases, with 7 bases left between them. The repertoire was sequenced with immunoSEQ multiplex PCR; TCRdb's copy has only in-frame clones and lacks some. The data hold some 1 million clones, with roughly 70% observed a single time. A CD45RA+ naive subset and a CD45RA-negative memory subset were split from CD4+ cells. About this clone itself: Its antigen is unknown.

The clonotype originates from a young man in good health. The J gene is TRBJ2-7, the V gene TRBV2, with a possible D match to TRBD2 (5 bases). Sequenced: memory CD4+ T cells sorted from blood. As to subset: CD45RA-negative fraction. In DNA form, the CDR3 reads TGTGCCAGCAGTGCGGGGTACTACGAGCAGTACTTC. Protein product: CASSAGYYEQYF.